This T cell receptor (beta chain) was obtained from a study of T cell repertoires in aging, cancer and after chemotherapy. Overall study: Six age groups, ranging from 30 or younger to 70 or older, included the donors.

The length of the CDR3 is 13 residues. Trimming stripped 3 bases from V and 5 bases from J, with 8 bases between. Germline-derived CDR1 and CDR2 are LNHDA and SQIVND (reference sequence). TRB rearrangements spanning V, D and J were amplified using mixed TRB-A/B primers. TCRdb redid the calling of the multiplex PCR reads with MiXCR, one entry per CDR3 protein. The table lists about 4,300 distinct CDR3 sequences, 30% to 45% of them singletons. TCR beta rearrangements were amplified from peripheral blood genomic DNA. General study findings and limits: Age-matched healthy donors had significantly more diverse, less clonal blood TCR repertoires than untreated cancer patients. Rebound thymic output was suggested by rising median generation probability during chemotherapy in each cancer cohort.

By frequency in the sample, this clonotype is large (0.1 to 1%). Its antigen is not identified. The gene calls are TRBV19 and TRBJ2-1; D call uncertain. The TCR comes from a human donor with a blood cancer. Sequencing was carried out using blood. Here the CDR3 reads CASSISNHNEQFF. DNA of the CDR3: TGTGCCAGTAGTATTAGTAACCACAATGAGCAGTTCTTC.